One and the same sample provided the 12 T cell receptor beta chains below, sequenced in a study of shared clonotypes between healthy human individuals. The table came from immunoSEQ multiplex PCR; TCRdb's copy has only in-frame clones and leaves some out. Here the sample spans 100,000 or so clones, approximately 70% being singletons. The sequencing input was memory CD8+ T cells sorted from blood. Noted subset: CD45RO+ cells pooled with CCR7-negative TemRA cells. The receptors stem from a woman aged 30 to 39 in good health.

This chain connects TRBV12-2 to TRBJ1-5; the DNA was not used to check the table's D call, TRBD1. TRBV12-2 is a pseudogene locus. The CDR3 covers 15 residues. The CDR3 loop is CASRTDRIFNQPQHF. CDR3 in DNA: TGTGCAAGTCGAACCGACAGGATTTTCAATCAGCCCCAGCATTTT.

V and J are TRBV7-4 and TRBJ2-7; no firm D call. Per germline, CDR1 SGHVT and CDR2 SQSDAQ. The germline V and J ends were trimmed by 3 bases and 4 bases, with 7 bases remaining between them. The CDR3 is 12 amino acids. The CDR3 loop reads CASSLLEYEQYF. The CDR3 DNA reads TGTGCCAGCAGCTTGCTGGAGTACGAGCAGTACTTC.

V and J are TRBV30 and TRBJ2-5; D is unclear. The DNA end favors TRBJ2-7, so the J call may be wrong. This CDR3 has 13 amino acids. Germline V lookup: CDR1 GTSNPN, CDR2 SVGIG (reference sequence). In DNA form, the CDR3 reads TGTGCCTGGAGTGGGTTCCGGACCTACGAGCAGTACTTC. Translation: CAWSGFRTYEQYF.

Comments on this clone: Germline and junction disagree at one end, which may indicate a read error. The J gene is TRBJ2-3, the V gene TRBV19; 12 nucleotides agree with TRBD2. The CDR3 extends over 13 amino acids. Germline V lookup: CDR1 LNHDA, CDR2 SQIVND (reference sequence). The CDR3 sequence is CSSGRASTDTQYF. In nucleotides, the CDR3 is TGCTCTAGCGGGAGGGCTAGCACAGATACGCAGTATTTT.

The rearrangement uses TRBV2 and TRBJ2-7, with TRBD2 identical over 8 bases. CDR3 length: 13 amino acids. Germline V gene sequence: CDR1 SNHLY, CDR2 FYNNEI. V lost 11 bases, J lost 3 bases, and 9 bases stayed unmatched. This chain's CDR3 is CAGREGGFYEQYF. CDR3 DNA: TGTGCCGGACGGGAGGGGGGATTCTACGAGCAGTACTTC.

Concerning this clone itself: The same CDR3 also results from other DNA sequences found in this sample. The J gene is TRBJ1-1, the V gene TRBV6-4, with D hard to call. Germline CDR1 MRHNA, CDR2 SNTAGT. The CDR3 runs 13 residues. V lost 2 bases and J 1 base, leaving 5 bases between the germline ends. CDR3 coding DNA: TGTGCCAGCAGTGACGGAGAGAACACTGAAGCTTTCTTT. It specifies CASSDGENTEAFF.

The chain links TRBV6-7 to TRBJ1-5; 7 positions agree with TRBD1. TRBV6-7 is noted as an ORF with a role that remains uncertain. J gave up 3 bases and V 2 bases, and 28 bases lay outside the gene matches. The CDR3 is 23 residues long. The chain's CDR3 is CASSYPVLPVAPRNGTVNQPQHF. Written as DNA, the CDR3 is TGTGCCAGCAGTTACCCCGTCTTGCCCGTGGCCCCTCGGAACGGGACAGTCAATCAGCCCCAGCATTTT.

This clone was found many times. The rearrangement links TRBV25-1 to TRBJ2-1; D gene uncertain. This CDR3 contains 17 residues. V dropped 1 base and J dropped 0 bases, with 13 bases sitting between them. Germline assignment: CDR1 MGHDK and CDR2 SYGVNS. CDR3 sequence (DNA): TGTGCCAGCAGTGAATCCGACCAACATAGCTCCTACAATGAGCAGTTCTTC. Its translation is CASSESDQHSSYNEQFF. Complete variable domain (other parts from reference TRBV25-1 and TRBJ2-1): EADIYQTPRYLVIGTGKKITLECSQTMGHDKMYWYQQDPGMELHLIHYSYGVNSTEKGDLSSESTVSRIRTEHFPLTLESARPSHTSQYLCASSESDQHSSYNEQFFGPGTRLTVL.

This clone was counted once. This is likely an artifact of a read error, given a far larger clone one base away. This sample also contains other DNA sequences that code for the same CDR3. This chain uses TRBV29-1 with TRBJ2-7; no clear D. Germline V gives CDR1 SQVTM, CDR2 ANQGSEA. CDR3 length: 13 amino acids. Trimming took 3 bases from V and 2 from J, leaving 11 bases between them. The CDR3 loop is CSVEDAEAYEQYF. The CDR3 coding sequence is TGCAGCGTTGAGGACGCCGAGGCCTACGAGCAGTACTTC.

This clone was found a few times. The rearrangement joins TRBV5-5 to TRBJ1-5, with 7 bases that match TRBD1. Germline V lookup: CDR1 SGHKS, CDR2 YYEKEE (reference sequence). Trimming took 4 bases from V and 1 from J; bases not matched to a gene: 5. The CDR3 contains 15 residues. The chain's CDR3 is CASSAGQASNQPQHF. In DNA, the CDR3 is TGTGCCAGCAGCGCCGGACAGGCAAGCAATCAGCCCCAGCATTTT. The full variable domain, its missing parts supplied by reference TRBV5-5 and TRBJ1-5, is DAGVTQSPTHLIKTRGQQVTLRCSPISGHKSVSWYQQVLGQGPQFIFQYYEKEERGRGNFPDRFSARQFPNYSSELNVNALLLGDSALYLCASSAGQASNQPQHFGDGTRLSIL.

The chain combines TRBV6-5 with TRBJ1-5; TRBD1 matches at 10 bases. CDR1 and CDR2 from the germline V gene are MNHEY and SVGAGI. The length of the CDR3 is 15 residues. V lost 7 bases and J lost 3; bases outside the gene matches: 6. The CDR3 region is CASKPGQGSNQPQHF. Written as DNA, the CDR3 is TGTGCCAGCAAGCCGGGACAGGGGTCCAATCAGCCCCAGCATTTT.

This chain links TRBV7-2 with TRBJ1-5; possible D gene TRBD1, 5 bases. Trimming cost V 5 bases and J 5 bases, with 10 bases left between them. The CDR3 length is 13 residues. From germline, CDR1 is SGHTA and CDR2 FQGNSA. CDR3 protein: CASSRFRDQPQHF. CDR3 DNA sequence: TGTGCCAGCAGCAGATTCAGGGATCAGCCCCAGCATTTT.